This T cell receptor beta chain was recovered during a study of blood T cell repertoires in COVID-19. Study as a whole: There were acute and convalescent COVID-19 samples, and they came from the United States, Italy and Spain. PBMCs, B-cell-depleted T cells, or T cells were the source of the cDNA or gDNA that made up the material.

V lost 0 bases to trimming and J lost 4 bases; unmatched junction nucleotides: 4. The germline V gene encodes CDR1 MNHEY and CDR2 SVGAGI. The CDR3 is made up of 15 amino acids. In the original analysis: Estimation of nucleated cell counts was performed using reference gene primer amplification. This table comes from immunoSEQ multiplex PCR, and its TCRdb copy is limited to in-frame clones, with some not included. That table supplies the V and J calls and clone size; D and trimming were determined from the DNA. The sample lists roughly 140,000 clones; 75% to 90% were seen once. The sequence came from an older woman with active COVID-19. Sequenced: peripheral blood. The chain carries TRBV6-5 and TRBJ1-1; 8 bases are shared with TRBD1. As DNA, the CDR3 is TGTGCCAGCAGTTACTCGGCAGGGGGCGGCACTGAAGCTTTCTTT. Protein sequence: CASSYSAGGGTEAFF.